These 17 T cell receptor beta chains were sequenced from one sample in a study of cytomegalovirus exposure and HLA in healthy donors (dated by TCRdb to 2015 to 2018). Libraries were made using the immunoSEQ multiplex PCR assay. For the multiplex PCR, a mixture combining 60 forward primers for TCR Vbeta segments and 13 reverse primers for TCR Jbeta segments was used. TCRdb took this table from immuneACCESS and kept in-frame rearrangements with V and J called. Such tables lack part of the clones; where checked against another copy, unresolved V genes explain under half of the gap, and the rest is unexplained. Within this sample are roughly 290,000 clones, with about four fifths of them counted one time only. Of the sample, over 0.3% falls within the top ten clones. The sample comprised PBMCs. The receptor source for this set is a girl aged 2-10 years in good health and CMV-seronegative.

The rearrangement links TRBV2 to TRBJ2-5; D gene ambiguous. V was cut by 5 bases and J by 4 bases, with 17 bases left in between. CDR3 length equals 15 residues. Germline loops: CDR1 SNHLY, CDR2 FYNNEI. Here the CDR3 reads CASSPGSHTTETQYF. The CDR3 DNA sequence: TGTGCCAGCAGTCCAGGATCACACACCACAGAGACCCAGTACTTC.

The chain employs TRBV5-1 and TRBJ2-7; D unclear. This CDR3 has 11 amino acids. Germline lookup yields CDR1 SGHRS and CDR2 YFSETQ. V was pared by 4 bases and J by 12 bases, with 14 bases between. CDR3 loop: CASSLGLVRYF. CDR3 nucleotide sequence: TGCGCCAGCAGCCTCGGCCTAGTTCGGTACTTC. Looking up the rest from reference TRBV5-1 and TRBJ2-7 gives the full variable domain: KAGVTQTPRYLIKTRGQQVTLSCSPISGHRSVSWYQQTPGQGLQFLFEYFSETQRNKGNFPGRFSGRQFSNSRSEMNVSTLELGDSALYLCASSLGLVRYFGPGTRLTVT.

The chain links TRBV6-6 to TRBJ2-5; a possible D gene is TRBD2 (6 bases). Matching the DNA end better, TRBJ2-7 makes the J call doubtful. The CDR3 consists of 14 residues. The germline CDR1 and CDR2 sequences are MNHNY and SVGAGI (reference sequence). DNA of the CDR3: TGTGCCAGCAGTCCCCGTAGCGGAGCCTACGAGCAGTACTTC. This translates into CASSPRSGAYEQYF.

V and J are TRBV2 and TRBJ2-5, with a tentative D call TRBD2 (7 bases). The DNA end is more similar to TRBJ2-7, so the J call may be wrong. The CDR3 length is 14 residues. The germline CDR1 and CDR2 sequences are SNHLY and FYNNEI. The chain's CDR3 is CASSAGGGGYEQYF. For the CDR3, the DNA is TGTGCCAGCAGTGCGGGCGGGGGCGGCTACGAGCAGTACTTC.

This chain connects TRBV5-1 to TRBJ2-5; a weak D match, TRBD1 (6 bases). The CDR3 loop spans 12 amino acids. Germline values: CDR1 SGHRS, CDR2 YFSETQ. V dropped 2 bases and J dropped 5 bases, with 7 bases sitting between them. The DNA of the CDR3 is TGCGCCAGCAGCTTCCAGGGGGAGACCCAGTACTTC. This gives the protein CASSFQGETQYF.

V and J are TRBV19 and TRBJ1-5, with 8 bases identical to TRBD1. V lost 5 bases to trimming and J lost 7 bases; unmatched junction nucleotides: 4. This CDR3 comprises 13 residues. Germline V lookup: CDR1 LNHDA, CDR2 SQIVND (reference sequence). CDR3 sequence: CASSSDRGQPQHF. CDR3 DNA sequence: TGTGCCAGTAGTTCCGACAGGGGCCAGCCCCAGCATTTT.

V and J are TRBV5-5 and TRBJ2-7; 7 bases are shared with TRBD2. The CDR3 has 16 residues. CDR1 SGHKS and CDR2 YYEKEE come from the germline V gene (reference sequence). V gave up 4 bases and J gave up 0 bases; unmatched junction bases: 10. CDR3 amino acids: CASSPLTSPSSYEQYF. CDR3 sequence (DNA): TGTGCCAGCAGCCCCTTGACTAGCCCTAGCTCCTACGAGCAGTACTTC.

The genes are TRBV11-2 and TRBJ2-5, with 10 bases aligning to TRBD1. The J call may be in error: the DNA end matches TRBJ2-7 better. The CDR3 extends over 14 amino acids. CDR1 SGHAT and CDR2 FQNNGV come from the germline V gene. In DNA form, the CDR3 reads TGTGCCAGCAGGCGGACAGGGGGAACCTACGAGCAGTACTTC. Translated: CASRRTGGTYEQYF.

This chain uses TRBV19 with TRBJ2-7; 7 bases match TRBD1. Germline V lookup: CDR1 LNHDA, CDR2 SQIVND (reference sequence). The CDR3 length is 13 residues. V shed 6 bases, J shed 3 bases, and the junction held 5 bases outside the gene matches. The CDR3 loop is CASSQDRSYEQYF. As DNA, the CDR3 is TGTGCCAGTAGCCAGGACAGGAGCTACGAGCAGTACTTC. Complete variable domain (other parts from reference TRBV19 and TRBJ2-7): DGGITQSPKYLFRKEGQNVTLSCEQNLNHDAMYWYRQDPGQGLRLIYYSQIVNDFQKGDIAEGYSVSREKKESFPLTVTSAQKNPTAFYLCASSQDRSYEQYFGPGTRLTVT.

The CDR3 DNA reads as TGTGCCAGCAGCGTCAAAGGTACTAGCGGCTCCTACGAGCAGTACTTC. Translating it yields CASSVKGTSGSYEQYF. The chain couples TRBV9 to TRBJ2-7; TRBD2 matches 8 bases. Trimming took 2 bases from V and 0 from J; bases not matched to a gene: 7. The CDR3 runs to 16 residues. Germline CDR1 reads SGDLS; CDR2 reads YYNGEE. Based on the CDR3 plus reference TRBV9 and TRBJ2-7, the full variable domain is DSGVTQTPKHLITATGQRVTLRCSPRSGDLSVYWYQQSLDQGLQFLIQYYNGEERAKGNILERFSAQQFPDLHSELNLSSLELGDSALYFCASSVKGTSGSYEQYFGPGTRLTVT.

This chain connects TRBV28 to TRBJ1-4, with D possibly being TRBD1 (6 bases). There are 15 residues in the CDR3. CDR1 and CDR2 (germline): MDHEN, SYDVKM. V was pared by 5 bases and J by 0 bases, with 10 bases between. CDR3 DNA: TGTGCCAGCAGTACAGGGATTGCAACTAATGAAAAACTGTTTTTT. The encoded protein is CASSTGIATNEKLFF. The variable domain in full, completed from reference TRBV28 and TRBJ1-4, reads DVKVTQSSRYLVKRTGEKVFLECVQDMDHENMFWYRQDPGLGLRLIYFSYDVKMKEKGDIPEGYSVSREKKERFSLILESASTNQTSMYLCASSTGIATNEKLFFGSGTQLSVL.

The chain uses TRBV9 and TRBJ1-2; perhaps TRBD1 as D (6 bases). Germline values: CDR1 SGDLS, CDR2 YYNGEE. Trimming pared 3 bases from V and 7 bases from J, leaving 16 bases between. This CDR3 comprises 14 residues. CDR3 region: CASSAGEPSIGYTF. As DNA, the CDR3 is TGTGCCAGCAGCGCAGGGGAACCCTCTATTGGCTACACCTTC.

The gene calls are TRBV14 and TRBJ2-7; 7 nucleotides align to TRBD2. The ends lost 3 bases at V and 0 bases at J; junction bases unmatched: 8. This CDR3 is built from 16 residues. Germline V gene data show CDR1 as SGHDN and CDR2 as FVKESK. The CDR3 DNA sequence: TGTGCCAGCAGCCATTGGGACTATAGTAGCTCCTACGAGCAGTACTTC. As protein: CASSHWDYSSSYEQYF.

The chain joins TRBV28 to TRBJ2-7; 9 nucleotides line up with TRBD2. CDR3 size: 15 residues. Germline CDR1 and CDR2: MDHEN and SYDVKM. The ends lost 5 bases at V and 6 bases at J; junction bases unmatched: 11. CDR3: CASSTTTSGIREQYF. CDR3 bases: TGTGCCAGCAGTACCACGACTAGCGGAATACGCGAGCAGTACTTC.

A word on this clone: In the same sample, other DNA sequences code for this CDR3. V gene TRBV29-1 combines with J gene TRBJ1-5; a possible D gene is TRBD1 (6 bases). CDR1 and CDR2 (germline): SQVTM, ANQGSEA. The V end was cut by 4 bases, the J end by 4 bases, with 8 bases between. This CDR3 is built from 12 residues. DNA for the CDR3: TGCAGCGTTGGGCAGGGGAATCAGCCCCAGCATTTT. Its protein is CSVGQGNQPQHF.

This clone was counted a single time. J is TRBJ1-5 and V is TRBV10-1; tentative D call: TRBD1 (6 bases). The CDR3 has 16 amino acids. CDR1 is WNHNN, CDR2 SYGVQD, per germline (reference sequence). V was trimmed by 2 bases and J by 7 bases, leaving 18 bases between them. The DNA for the CDR3 is TGCGCCAGCAGTGAGGATGGGGGCAGGGTTGAACAGCCCCAGCATTTT. Protein sequence: CASSEDGGRVEQPQHF.

The chain uses TRBV10-1 and TRBJ1-1, with 7 bases matching TRBD1. The germline gives CDR1 WNHNN, CDR2 SYGVQD (reference sequence). The CDR3 spans 18 residues. J lost 1 base, V lost 2 bases, and 13 bases had no gene match. The DNA of the CDR3 is TGCGCCAGCAGTGAGAGGGGAGACAGGGTCGGAACGAACACTGAAGCTTTCTTT. This sequence encodes CASSERGDRVGTNTEAFF.